The entry below gives a single TCR beta chain sequence along with its context. Data came from immunoSEQ multiplex PCR; TCRdb stores just in-frame clones and leaves some out. The data show roughly 1.5 million clones, with 95% to 99% seen just once and about 0.42% held by the top ten. This sample is drawn from a study of shared clonotypes between healthy human individuals. Looking at the study overall: CD4 naive and CD4 memory each took three plates per donor, while CD8 naive took two and CD8 memory one.

The sample comprised naive CD4+ T cells sorted from blood. Subset indicated: CD45RA+ positively selected. This receptor was identified in a man younger than 40 in good health.

The CDR3 region has the DNA TGTGCCAGCAGTTTACTGGGGACAGGGCCCATCTACGAGCAGTACTTC. This gives the protein CASSLLGTGPIYEQYF. The chain combines TRBV28 with TRBJ2-7, with 9 bases matching TRBD1. CDR3 length equals 16 residues. Germline V gives CDR1 MDHEN, CDR2 SYDVKM. With 2 bases clipped from V and 3 bases from J, the junction kept 8 bases outside the gene matches.